This TCR beta chain emerged from a study of Graves' ophthalmopathy and Graves' hyperthyroidism. CDR3 length: 17 amino acids. From germline, CDR1 is SNHLY and CDR2 FYNNEI. The junction had 9 bases not matched to a gene; V was cut back by 4 bases and J by 2 bases. The starting material, 10 ml of fresh peripheral blood, provided the PBMCs. Beta-chain TCR CDR3 regions were amplified from RNA transcripts. The first-round RT-PCR employed HTBI primers together with the Qiagen OneStep RT-PCR kit. A multiplex PCR was then performed as the second round. TCRdb reanalysed the multiplex PCR reads using MiXCR and keeps one entry per CDR3 protein. This table has about 700,000 distinct CDR3 sequences, roughly two fifths appearing once.

The TCR comes from an adult man with Graves' ophthalmopathy. The source material was peripheral blood. The V call is TRBV2, the J call TRBJ2-7, with TRBD2 matching 12 bases. DNA of the CDR3: TGTGCCAGCAGTGCTAGGGGGACTAGCGGGCAACCCTACGAGCAGTACTTC. Protein product: CASSARGTSGQPYEQYF.